The 22 T cell receptor beta chains reported below all come from one sample, sequenced in a study of T cells after yellow fever vaccination. From the 5' RACE reads, TCRdb called clonotypes with MiXCR, one entry per CDR3 protein. The sample includes around 550,000 distinct CDR3 sequences, over 15% of them seen just once. The input for sequencing was PBMCs, taken 15 days after the yellow fever booster vaccination. Receptors originate from a man aged 30 to 45 who received the YFV17D yellow fever vaccine.

The J gene is TRBJ2-1, the V gene TRBV20-1; 7 bases align to TRBD2. This CDR3 spans 15 amino acids. Germline CDR1 is DFQATT and CDR2 is SNEGSKA (reference sequence). The CDR3, as DNA: TGCAGCCATGGGGGAGGGAGGTATTTTCGGGATGAGCAGTTCTTC. It encodes CSHGGGRYFRDEQFF.

This clonotype has just a few counts. This chain links TRBV4-3 with TRBJ2-1; D unclear. Germline CDR1 reads LGHNA; CDR2 reads YSLEER. The V end lost 2 bases, the J end lost 7 bases, and 9 bases lay between the germline ends. The CDR3 has 13 amino acids. This chain's CDR3 is CASSQLERNEQFF. The CDR3 nucleotides read TGCGCCAGCAGCCAACTCGAGCGAAATGAGCAGTTCTTC.

This clonotype was observed a handful of times. V is TRBV7-2 and J is TRBJ2-1; D possibly matches TRBD1 or TRBD2 (6 bases each). This CDR3 contains 15 residues. Germline CDR1 reads SGHTA; CDR2 reads FQGNSA. V lost 3 bases and J 3 bases, leaving 12 bases between the germline ends. CDR3 sequence reads: CASSLGGHFYNEQFF. DNA of the CDR3: TGTGCCAGCAGCTTGGGGGGACACTTCTACAATGAGCAGTTCTTC.

The gene calls are TRBV11-2 and TRBJ2-6; D is unresolved. CDR3 size: 18 residues. V lost 2 bases and J 2 bases, leaving 16 bases between the germline ends. Germline V gene data show CDR1 as SGHAT and CDR2 as FQNNGV. CDR3 in DNA: TGTGCCAGCAGCTTACTTGATCCTTTTTTGGCTGGGGCCAACGTCCTGACTTTC. It is translated as CASSLLDPFLAGANVLTF.

This clonotype appeared a few times. This sequence joins TRBV5-1 and TRBJ2-1, with D possibly being TRBD1 or TRBD2 (6 bases each). V was clipped by 7 bases and J by 6 bases, with 17 bases between them. Germline V lookup: CDR1 SGHRS, CDR2 YFSETQ. CDR3 length: 14 amino acids. The DNA for the CDR3 is TGCGCCAGCCACCTCGCTGGGGGGCCCAATGAGCAGTTCTTC. Residues: CASHLAGGPNEQFF.

This chain joins TRBV28 and TRBJ1-4, with D possibly being TRBD1 (5 bases). Germline values: CDR1 MDHEN, CDR2 SYDVKM. This CDR3 has 11 amino acids. Trimming stripped 2 bases from V and 14 bases from J, with 9 bases between. This chain's CDR3 is CASSLKGRLFF. The CDR3 region has the DNA TGTGCCAGCAGTTTAAAGGGACGGCTGTTTTTT.

This clonotype was recorded a few times. The rearrangement links TRBV20-1 to TRBJ2-1; TRBD2 matches 11 bases. J was trimmed by 2 bases and V by 4 bases; bases with no gene match: 4. This CDR3 has 15 amino acids. The germline gives CDR1 DFQATT, CDR2 SNEGSKA (reference sequence). The CDR3 reads CSATRLAGTYNEQFF. The CDR3, as DNA: TGCAGTGCTACACGACTAGCGGGAACCTACAATGAGCAGTTCTTC.

In its sample, this clonotype was seen a few times. This chain joins TRBV11-1 and TRBJ2-6; D gene uncertain. CDR1 is SGHAT, CDR2 FQDESV, per germline (reference sequence). Deletions cut 3 bases from V and 1 base from J, with 16 bases between. This CDR3 has 18 residues. CDR3 region: CASSFKSQWGSGANVLTF. CDR3 coding DNA: TGTGCCAGCAGCTTTAAAAGCCAATGGGGTTCTGGGGCCAACGTCCTGACTTTC.

This sequence joins TRBV12-3 or TRBV12-4 and TRBJ1-1, with 8 bases identical to TRBD1. V dropped 6 bases and J dropped 4; count of bases not matched to a gene: 7. CDR3 length: 14 residues. This CDR3 reads CASSSDRGTTEAFF. CDR3 DNA: TGTGCCAGCAGCTCAGACAGGGGAACCACTGAAGCTTTCTTT.

J is TRBJ2-1 and V is TRBV20-1; D possibly uses TRBD1 or TRBD2 (6 bases each). The CDR3 covers 13 residues. Per the germline V gene, CDR1 is DFQATT and CDR2 is SNEGSKA (reference sequence). Between the trimmed V and J ends, which lost 1 base and 9 bases, there was a span of 13 bases. The CDR3 region has the DNA TGCAGTGCTAGAGGTCGGGGGCTTGCTGAGCAGTTCTTC. As protein: CSARGRGLAEQFF.

The CDR3 nucleotides read TGTGCCAGCAGCTTAAGGGGGAGCTCTAGTTACGAGCAGTACTTC. This sequence encodes CASSLRGSSSYEQYF. The chain couples TRBV7-8 to TRBJ2-7; a weak D match, TRBD1 (6 bases). The germline V and J ends were trimmed by 2 bases and 4 bases, with 15 bases remaining between them. The CDR3 runs to 15 residues. Germline V lookup: CDR1 SGHVS, CDR2 FQNEAQ.

This clonotype was seen more than once but under ten times. V gene TRBV4-2 combines with J gene TRBJ1-1; 7 bases line up with TRBD1. Trimming at V came to 1 base and at J to 7 bases, leaving 3 bases not matched to a gene. CDR1 is LGHNA, CDR2 YNFKEQ, per germline. The CDR3 runs 13 residues. The DNA of the CDR3 is TGTGCCAGCAGCCAAGGGGGGACAGTTGAAGCTTTCTTT. Protein product: CASSQGGTVEAFF.

This clonotype was recorded many times. The chain has TRBV6-2 or TRBV6-3 and TRBJ2-1; 7 bases align to TRBD1. Germline trimming cut 9 bases from V and 5 bases from J; bases unmatched to any gene: 7. The CDR3 has 13 residues. Germline V gene lookup returns CDR1 MNHEY and CDR2 SVGEGT. CDR3 loop: CASLDRFNNEQFF. The CDR3 DNA sequence: TGTGCCAGTTTGGACAGGTTCAACAATGAGCAGTTCTTC.

This rearrangement joins TRBV9 to TRBJ1-1, with D possibly being TRBD1 (6 bases). This CDR3 is 15 amino acids long. The V gene lost 4 bases and the J gene lost 2 bases, with 15 bases spanning the gap. Germline V lookup: CDR1 SGDLS, CDR2 YYNGEE. The CDR3 sequence: CASSPSGGRNTEAFF. The CDR3 coding sequence is TGTGCCAGCAGCCCGAGTGGGGGGCGAAACACTGAAGCTTTCTTT.

V and J are TRBV12-3 or TRBV12-4 and TRBJ1-2; D is unresolved. V gave up 4 bases and J gave up 7 bases, with 13 bases separating them. The CDR3 sequence is 13 residues long. This CDR3 reads CASSWGTEGGYTF. The DNA of the CDR3 is TGTGCCAGCAGTTGGGGAACAGAAGGTGGCTACACCTTC.

To note about this clonotype: One end of the junction varies from germline; a read error may be responsible. The chain couples TRBV6-1 to TRBJ1-4; D perhaps matches TRBD1 (5 bases). The V gene's germline CDR1 is MNHNS and CDR2 SASEGT. The CDR3 extends over 13 amino acids. CDR3 coding DNA: TGTGCCAGCAGTGAAACAGGCAATGGAAAACTGTTTTTT. As protein: CASSETGNGKLFF.

CDR3 in amino acids: CASSLAGGAWDTQYF. The CDR3 region has the DNA TGTGCCAGCAGCTTAGCGGGAGGGGCCTGGGATACGCAGTATTTT. The rearrangement links TRBV7-6 to TRBJ2-3; 7 nucleotides agree with TRBD2. Looked up from germline, CDR1 is SGHVS and CDR2 is FNYEAQ. Losses at the gene ends were 0 bases for V and 6 bases for J; bases not matched to a gene: 6. This CDR3 is 15 amino acids long.

Only a few counts were recorded for this clonotype. This chain uses TRBV7-2 with TRBJ2-3; 8 bases are shared with TRBD2. Germline assignment: CDR1 SGHTA and CDR2 FQGNSA. J lost 5 bases, V lost 6 bases, and 10 bases had no gene match. CDR3 length: 15 residues. The DNA of the CDR3 is TGTGCCAGCAGTAGCGGGGACTCCCTCTTAGATACGCAGTATTTT. It encodes CASSSGDSLLDTQYF. The whole variable domain, filled in from reference TRBV7-2 and TRBJ2-3, reads GAGVSQSPSNKVTEKGKDVELRCDPISGHTALYWYRQSLGQGLEFLIYFQGNSAPDKSGLPSDRFSAERTGGSVSTLTIQRTQQEDSAVYLCASSSGDSLLDTQYFGPGTRLTVL.

This clonotype was detected only a few times. The chain employs TRBV6-1 and TRBJ2-4, with D possibly TRBD1 on 6 matching bases. V gave up 7 bases and J gave up 4 bases, with 14 bases separating them. Per germline, CDR1 MNHNS and CDR2 SASEGT. The CDR3 spans 14 residues. Here the CDR3 reads CASNTGSPKNIQYF. The CDR3 nucleotides are TGTGCCAGCAATACAGGGTCCCCTAAAAACATTCAGTACTTC.

This chain joins TRBV5-1 and TRBJ2-1; 9 positions match TRBD2. The length of the CDR3 is 15 residues. Trimming removed 6 bases from V and 6 bases from J; junction bases left unmatched: 10. Germline CDR1 SGHRS, CDR2 YFSETQ. Here the CDR3 DNA reads TGCGCCAGCAATGCGGGAAGCGGGAGGACCAATGAGCAGTTCTTC. Amino acids: CASNAGSGRTNEQFF.

This clonotype has a handful of counts. The chain has TRBV3-1 and TRBJ2-3; TRBD2 agrees at 9 bases. The J segment lost 2 bases and the V segment lost 6 bases, leaving 9 bases of the junction unmatched. There are 16 residues in the CDR3. CDR1 and CDR2 from the germline V gene are LGHDT and YNNKEL (reference sequence). The CDR3: CASSYSGSKDTDTQYF. CDR3 nucleotide sequence: TGTGCCAGCAGTTATAGCGGGAGTAAGGACACAGATACGCAGTATTTT.

The chain links TRBV3-1 to TRBJ2-5; the D is unclear. CDR1 LGHDT and CDR2 YNNKEL come from the germline V gene (reference sequence). Trimming took 4 bases from V and 9 from J, leaving 21 bases between them. There are 15 residues in the CDR3. CDR3 coding DNA: TGTGCCAGCAGCCTTCAGGCCAGAAGAGAGTCGGCCCAGTACTTC. Translating it yields CASSLQARRESAQYF.